Given below is one TCR beta chain in context. Its target is not known. The germline CDR1 and CDR2 sequences are LGHDT and YNNKEL (reference sequence). J was trimmed by 3 bases and V by 3 bases; bases with no gene match: 2. The length of the CDR3 is 14 residues. Indicated time point: sample taken at primary tumor resection. Unsorted whole RNA of tumor, nontumor lung or frozen PBMC was sequenced. MiXCR, run by TCRdb on the 5' RACE reads, gives a single entry per CDR3 protein. The table has about 100,000 distinct CDR3 sequences, approximately 4.4% seen once; the top ten hold about 20%. These data come from a study of spatial heterogeneity in lung cancer. Study-wide findings and caveats: Tracking of tumor mutation counts was seen in expanded intratumoral alpha and beta TCR counts.

This chain links TRBV3-1 with TRBJ2-5; 9 bases align to TRBD2. This receptor was identified in a male donor with early-stage non-small cell lung cancer. The material sequenced was lung tumor tissue, taken at surgery. The CDR3 sequence is CASSQTSGEETQYF. The CDR3 bases are TGTGCCAGCAGCCAGACTAGCGGAGAAGAGACCCAGTACTTC.